The 10 T cell receptor beta chains in this list originate from one sample, sequenced in a study of T cell repertoires in cytomegalovirus infection. One entry per CDR3 protein, called by TCRdb with MiXCR from the reads. The table shows about 600,000 distinct CDR3 sequences, with approximately 25% occurring only once. Sequencing was performed on CD8+ T cells from PBMCs. The receptors originated from a human donor in good health (CMV status not recorded). Some clones in this sample may be carry-over from other donors' samples.

This clonotype was found many times. The J gene is TRBJ2-5, the V gene TRBV7-6; D is possibly TRBD2 (5 bases). The CDR3 totals 15 residues. Germline V gene lookup returns CDR1 SGHVS and CDR2 FNYEAQ. V lost 7 bases and J lost 2, with 17 bases in between. CDR3 DNA sequence: TGTGCCAGCACCCCGCTAGCAGGTTTACAAGAGACCCAGTACTTC. The encoded protein is CASTPLAGLQETQYF. Together with reference TRBV7-6 and TRBJ2-5, the CDR3 gives the full variable domain: GAGVSQSPRYKVTKRGQDVALRCDPISGHVSLYWYRQALGQGPEFLTYFNYEAQQDKSGLPNDRFSAERPEGSISTLTIQRTEQRDSAMYRCASTPLAGLQETQYFGPGTRLLVL.

This clonotype was seen only a few times. The gene calls are TRBV28 and TRBJ2-2, with D perhaps matching TRBD1 (5 bases). Germline CDR1 MDHEN, CDR2 SYDVKM. The CDR3 covers 15 residues. V was shortened by 3 bases and J by 4 bases, with 12 bases between the two germline ends. The CDR3 protein is CASSLVGLGTGELFF. The CDR3 bases are TGTGCCAGCAGTTTGGTGGGGCTGGGCACCGGGGAGCTGTTTTTT.

This clonotype was counted between two and nine times. The chain combines TRBV29-1 with TRBJ2-2; D gene ambiguous. The CDR3 is 11 residues long. V lost 2 bases and J lost 9, with 7 bases in between. Germline V CDR1 and CDR2: SQVTM, ANQGSEA. CDR3 region: CSVEKGWELFF. CDR3 in DNA: TGCAGCGTTGAAAAGGGTTGGGAGCTGTTTTTT.

Ten or more counts support this clonotype. The chain combines TRBV5-5 with TRBJ2-4; 7 bases line up with TRBD2. V shed 2 bases and J 1 base; nucleotides not matched to a gene: 6. Germline V gene data show CDR1 as SGHKS and CDR2 as YYEKEE (reference sequence). The length of the CDR3 is 16 residues. The CDR3 region is CASSFYGGGAKNIQYF. CDR3 DNA: TGTGCCAGCAGCTTTTACGGGGGAGGGGCCAAAAACATTCAGTACTTC. The variable domain in full, with the rest retrieved from reference TRBV5-5 and TRBJ2-4, is DAGVTQSPTHLIKTRGQQVTLRCSPISGHKSVSWYQQVLGQGPQFIFQYYEKEERGRGNFPDRFSARQFPNYSSELNVNALLLGDSALYLCASSFYGGGAKNIQYFGAGTRLSVL.

The DNA for the CDR3 is TGTAGTGCAACTAGAGGCTACGAGCAGTACGTC. Encoded protein: CSATRGYEQYV. V usage is TRBV20-1 and J usage is TRBJ2-7, with D possibly being TRBD2 (5 bases). Germline CDR1 reads DFQATT; CDR2 reads SNEGSKA (reference sequence). This CDR3 has 11 residues.

In regard to this clonotype: A much larger clone differs from this one at a single base, so this may be a read error. It is likely a read error, because the conserved phenylalanine at the end of the CDR3 is missing. As DNA, the CDR3 is TGTGCCAGCAGTTACTCGAGGGACCGCGGTAACTATGGCTACACCATC. The encoded protein is CASSYSRDRGNYGYTI. The V call is TRBV6-2 or TRBV6-3, the J call TRBJ1-2; D may be TRBD1 (5 bases). V was pared by 0 bases and J by 1 base, with 12 bases between. The germline V gene has CDR1 MNHEY and CDR2 SVGEGT. This CDR3 spans 16 amino acids.

The table lists this clonotype with a few counts. This sequence joins TRBV14 and TRBJ2-3; TRBD2 matches at 7 bases. Germline V gene lookup returns CDR1 SGHDN and CDR2 FVKESK. The trim removed 0 bases at V and 5 bases at J, leaving 14 bases unmatched. The CDR3 runs to 18 residues. The CDR3 is CASSQDTMGGAKKDTQYF. The CDR3 DNA reads as TGTGCCAGCAGCCAAGATACGATGGGAGGGGCCAAAAAAGATACGCAGTATTTT.

This clonotype appeared many times. The chain couples TRBV7-2 to TRBJ2-3; 7 nucleotides line up with TRBD2. The CDR3 sequence is 14 residues long. From germline, CDR1 is SGHTA and CDR2 FQGNSA. V dropped 4 bases and J dropped 4; count of bases not matched to a gene: 5. The CDR3 is CASSSGLGADTQYF. The CDR3 DNA reads as TGTGCCAGCAGCTCCGGACTAGGCGCAGATACGCAGTATTTT. Full variable domain (remainder filled in from reference TRBV7-2 and TRBJ2-3): GAGVSQSPSNKVTEKGKDVELRCDPISGHTALYWYRQSLGQGLEFLIYFQGNSAPDKSGLPSDRFSAERTGGSVSTLTIQRTQQEDSAVYLCASSSGLGADTQYFGPGTRLTVL.

The V gene is TRBV12-3 or TRBV12-4, the J gene TRBJ2-7; 7 positions match TRBD1. The CDR3 totals 13 residues. J lost 0 bases, V lost 5 bases, and 1 base had no gene match. CDR3 sequence reads: CASSKGASYEQYV. CDR3 nucleotide sequence: TGTGCCAGCAGTAAGGGGGCCTCCTACGAGCAGTACGTC.

Many counts were recorded for this clonotype. V is TRBV12-3 or TRBV12-4 and J is TRBJ1-2; 8 nucleotides line up with TRBD1. This CDR3 comprises 13 residues. V dropped 5 bases and J dropped 6; count of bases not matched to a gene: 5. CDR3 sequence (DNA): TGTGCCAGCAGTCCGGACAGGGTTCATGGCTACACCTTC. Protein product: CASSPDRVHGYTF.